The rows below give T cell receptor beta chains drawn from one sample of a study of a mutant IDH1 vaccine in newly diagnosed glioma. Assay: immunoSEQ multiplex PCR; the TCRdb copy retains only in-frame clones and omits some. The sample includes under 80,000 clones, roughly 85% of them seen just once. Sequences were derived from PBMCs, sampled from a glioma patient treated with radiotherapy, temozolomide or both. These receptors were collected from a man under 40 with glioma. The CDR3 runs from the conserved cysteine through the conserved F or W. A D gene is named only where the DNA matches it firmly. Size tells how often a clone was seen (once, few, many) or the class of an expanded clone, and some rows leave it out.

j_call cdr3_length d_call v_call clone_size cdr3_aa cdr3_nt
TRBJ2-7 14 TRBD1 TRBV30 . CAWTTGVRIGEQYF TGTGCCTGGACCACAGGGGTCCGTATCGGCGAGCAGTACTTC
TRBJ1-1 12 . TRBV5-1 . CASSLADTEAFF TGCGCCAGCAGCTTGGCAGACACTGAAGCTTTCTTT
TRBJ2-7 15 . TRBV11-2 . CASSLFGGHSYEQYF TGTGCCAGCAGCCTCTTCGGGGGTCACTCCTACGAGCAGTACTTC
TRBJ1-1 12 . TRBV5-6 . CASSWGLLEAFF TGTGCCAGCAGCTGGGGACTCCTTGAAGCTTTCTTT
TRBJ1-3 14 TRBD1 TRBV6-1 . CASSEGTGGNTIYF TGTGCCAGCAGTGAAGGGACAGGGGGAAACACCATATATTTT
TRBJ1-4 16 . TRBV30 . CAWTGGLGVSNEKLFF TGTGCCTGGACGGGTGGCCTCGGGGTCTCGAATGAAAAACTGTTTTTT
TRBJ2-5 13 . TRBV6-5 once CASSYGRTETQYF TGTGCCAGCAGTTACGGTAGGACGGAGACCCAGTACTTC
TRBJ1-2 15 . TRBV19 . CASSISTGTVNGYTF TGTGCCAGTAGTATATCCACCGGGACGGTGAACGGCTACACCTTC
TRBJ2-3 12 . TRBV18 . CASSPYADTQYF TGTGCCAGCTCGCCGTATGCAGATACGCAGTATTTT
TRBJ2-5 18 TRBD2 TRBV9 . CASSVTSGVVIRGETQYF TGTGCCAGCAGCGTCACCAGCGGGGTCGTTATAAGAGGAGAGACCCAGTACTTC
TRBJ2-2 16 TRBD2 TRBV7-6 . CASSLQRGGTTGELFF TGTGCCAGCAGCTTACAGCGGGGGGGAACTACCGGGGAGCTGTTTTTT
TRBJ2-7 17 TRBD2 TRBV4-1 . CASSQGGRGATPYEQYF TGCGCCAGCAGCCAAGGCGGGCGGGGGGCCACCCCCTACGAGCAGTACTTC
TRBJ1-2 14 . TRBV18 . CASSPQSSRDGYTF TGTGCCAGCTCACCACAAAGCTCTAGGGACGGCTACACCTTC
TRBJ1-3 15 . TRBV11-3 . CASSLAQPTGNTIYF TGTGCCAGCAGCTTAGCACAGCCAACTGGAAACACCATATATTTT
TRBJ1-5 16 TRBD1 TRBV19 . CASSFSGTGGLQPQHF TGTGCCAGTAGTTTCTCGGGGACAGGGGGACTTCAGCCCCAGCATTTT
TRBJ1-4 12 . TRBV5-6 . CASSLASGKLFF TGTGCCAGCAGCTTGGCAAGTGGAAAACTGTTTTTT
TRBJ2-4 18 TRBD2 TRBV4-1 . CASSQRTSGGTPKNIQYF TGCGCCAGCAGCCAAAGGACTAGCGGGGGTACCCCCAAAAACATTCAGTACTTC
TRBJ2-1 15 TRBD1 TRBV15 . CATSRDRLSYNEQFF TGTGCCACCAGCAGGGACAGGCTTTCCTACAATGAGCAGTTCTTC
TRBJ1-1 13 . TRBV7-9 . CASSLAANTEAFF TGTGCCAGCAGCTTAGCAGCGAACACTGAAGCTTTCTTT
TRBJ2-5 11 . TRBV6-5 . CASSYGETQYF TGTGCCAGCAGTTACGGGGAGACCCAGTACTTC
TRBJ2-3 12 . TRBV29-1 once CSVELTTDTQYF TGCAGCGTTGAATTGACCACAGATACGCAGTATTTT
TRBJ1-2 12 . TRBV30 . CAWSVRVNGYTF TGTGCCTGGAGTGTAAGGGTGAATGGCTACACCTTC
TRBJ1-1 14 . TRBV23-1 . CASRLPGPNTEAFF TGCGCCAGCAGACTACCGGGCCCGAACACTGAAGCTTTCTTT
TRBJ2-3 16 . TRBV7-6 . CASSLGAGRGTDTQYF TGTGCCAGCAGCTTAGGCGCGGGGAGGGGGACAGATACGCAGTATTTT
TRBJ2-5 14 . TRBV28 . CASSLVQSQETQYF TGTGCCAGCAGTTTGGTACAGTCCCAAGAGACCCAGTACTTC
TRBJ2-7 14 . TRBV2 . CASKVPVQPYEQYF TGTGCCAGCAAGGTACCGGTCCAACCCTACGAGCAGTACTTC
TRBJ2-2 14 . TRBV4-1 . CASSQETNTGELFF TGCGCCAGCAGCCAAGAAACCAACACCGGGGAGCTGTTTTTT
TRBJ2-4 14 . TRBV28 . CASSTRDHKNIQYF TGTGCCAGCAGTACAAGGGACCACAAAAACATTCAGTACTTC
TRBJ1-5 14 . TRBV7-9 few CASSGRTANQPQHF TGTGCCAGCAGCGGTAGGACGGCAAATCAGCCCCAGCATTTT
TRBJ2-7 13 . TRBV29-1 . CSASGRTSYEQYF TGCAGCGCTTCGGGACGGACTTCCTACGAGCAGTACTTC
TRBJ1-5 15 . TRBV6-5 . CASSPQGGGGQPQHF TGTGCCAGCAGCCCCCAGGGAGGGGGTGGGCAGCCCCAGCATTTT
TRBJ2-1 14 TRBD2 TRBV6-6 . CASWDSGGGNEQFF TGTGCCAGCTGGGACAGCGGGGGGGGGAATGAGCAGTTCTTC
TRBJ1-2 15 . TRBV5-6 . CASSPVARQGYGYTF TGTGCCAGCAGCCCTGTTGCCAGACAAGGCTATGGCTACACCTTC
TRBJ1-5 13 . TRBV10-3 . CATGPGLGQPQHF TGTGCCACAGGGCCGGGTTTGGGTCAGCCCCAGCATTTT
TRBJ2-1 15 . TRBV6-1 . CASSETGSSYNEQFF TGTGCCAGCAGTGAAACCGGGAGCTCCTACAATGAGCAGTTCTTC
TRBJ2-5 11 . TRBV18 . CASRNQETQYF TGTGCCAGCCGCAACCAAGAGACCCAGTACTTC
TRBJ2-7 13 . TRBV7-9 . CASSLKASYEQYF TGTGCCAGCAGCTTAAAAGCTAGCTACGAGCAGTACTTC
TRBJ1-1 15 . TRBV29-1 . CSALPPDAMNTEAFF TGCAGCGCCCTTCCCCCTGATGCAATGAACACTGAAGCTTTCTTT
TRBJ1-3 14 . TRBV13 . CASSFPGDGNTIYF TGTGCCAGCAGCTTTCCGGGGGATGGAAACACCATATATTTT
TRBJ1-5 17 TRBD1 TRBV19 once CASRRQGVALSNQPQHF TGTGCCAGTAGGAGACAGGGGGTGGCTTTGAGCAATCAGCCCCAGCATTTT
TRBJ1-6 15 TRBD1 TRBV27 . CASTKLGTENSPLHF TGTGCCAGTACAAAACTCGGGACAGAGAATTCACCCCTCCACTTT
TRBJ2-1 16 . TRBV15 . CATSRGQGRYSYEQFF TGTGCCACCAGCAGAGGGCAGGGACGGTACTCCTATGAGCAGTTCTTC
TRBJ2-7 16 . TRBV5-1 . CASSWGGRDNSYEQYF TGCGCCAGCAGCTGGGGCGGACGTGACAACTCCTACGAGCAGTACTTC
TRBJ1-2 15 . TRBV5-4 . CASSSRDNNYYGYTF TGTGCCAGCAGCTCCCGGGACAACAACTACTATGGCTACACCTTC
TRBJ1-1 16 . TRBV28 . CASSTYLGALNTEAFF TGTGCCAGCAGTACCTACCTGGGGGCACTGAACACTGAAGCTTTCTTT
TRBJ1-1 13 . TRBV29-1 . CSVVTVMNTEAFF TGCAGCGTTGTCACGGTTATGAACACTGAAGCTTTCTTT
TRBJ2-3 15 TRBD1 TRBV6-6 few CASILDRGSPDTQYF TGTGCCAGCATCCTAGACAGGGGGAGTCCAGATACGCAGTATTTT
TRBJ2-7 14 TRBD1 TRBV9 . CASSVGTGAYEQYF TGTGCCAGCAGCGTCGGGACAGGAGCCTACGAGCAGTACTTC